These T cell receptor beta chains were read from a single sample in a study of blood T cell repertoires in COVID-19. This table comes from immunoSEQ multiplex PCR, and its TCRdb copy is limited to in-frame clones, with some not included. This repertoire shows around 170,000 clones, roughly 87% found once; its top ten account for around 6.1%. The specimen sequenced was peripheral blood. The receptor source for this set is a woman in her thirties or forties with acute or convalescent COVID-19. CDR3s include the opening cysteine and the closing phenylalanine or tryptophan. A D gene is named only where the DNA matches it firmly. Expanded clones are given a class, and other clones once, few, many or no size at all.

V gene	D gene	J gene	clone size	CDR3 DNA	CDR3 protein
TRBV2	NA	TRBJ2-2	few	TGTGCCAGCAGAAGAGGCCGAATAAACACCGGGGAGCTGTTTTTT	CASRRGRINTGELFF
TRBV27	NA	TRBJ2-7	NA	TGTGCCAGCAGTTTATCCCCAGGGTCGGGACACGACGAGCAGTACTTC	CASSLSPGSGHDEQYF
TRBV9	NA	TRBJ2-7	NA	TGTGCCAGCAGCGGACTTACAGGGTCCCTTTACGAGCAGTACTTC	CASSGLTGSLYEQYF
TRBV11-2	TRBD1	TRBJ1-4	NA	TGTGCCAGCAGCTGGGGACAGGGGGCCGGGGCAACTAATGAAAAACTGTTTTTT	CASSWGQGAGATNEKLFF
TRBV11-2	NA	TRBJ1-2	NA	TGTGCCAGCAGCTCCCAGGACAGCTTTTATGGCTACACCTTC	CASSSQDSFYGYTF
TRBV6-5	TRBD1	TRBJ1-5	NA	TGTGCCAGCACCGACAGGGGCAGAGAACAGCCCCAGCATTTT	CASTDRGREQPQHF
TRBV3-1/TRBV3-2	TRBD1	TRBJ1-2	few	TGTGCCAGCAGCCGGGGACAGGGGGATGGCTACACCTTC	CASSRGQGDGYTF
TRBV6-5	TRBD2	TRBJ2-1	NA	TGTGCCAGTGGACTAGCGGCGTACAATGAGCAGTTCTTC	CASGLAAYNEQFF
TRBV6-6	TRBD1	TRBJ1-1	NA	TGTGCCAGCAGAACGACAGGGGCGCAAAGCACTGAAGCTTTCTTT	CASRTTGAQSTEAFF
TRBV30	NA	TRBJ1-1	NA	TGTGCCTGGAGTGAGGGGGGGAGCGAGGCTTTCTTT	CAWSEGGSEAFF
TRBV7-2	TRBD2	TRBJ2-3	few	TGTGCCAGCAGCCAGCGGGAGGGCCGTGATACGCAGTATTTT	CASSQREGRDTQYF
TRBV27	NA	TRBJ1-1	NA	TGTGCCAGCAGTTTAATCCACAGGATGAACACTGAAGCTTTCTTT	CASSLIHRMNTEAFF
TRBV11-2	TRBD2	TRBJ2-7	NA	TGTGCCAGCAGCAGCGGGAGGGCCCTTTGGGAGCAGTACTTC	CASSSGRALWEQYF
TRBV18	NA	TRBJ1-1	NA	TGTGCCAGCTCAAAAATAACAGGCGTAGGGGCTGAAGCTTTCTTT	CASSKITGVGAEAFF
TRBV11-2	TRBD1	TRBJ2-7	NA	TGTGCCAGCAGCTTTCCCGACAGGGGGCCCGAGCAGTACTTC	CASSFPDRGPEQYF
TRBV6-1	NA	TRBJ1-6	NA	TGTGCCAGCAGCACCACGGGAAATTCACCCCTCCACTTT	CASSTTGNSPLHF
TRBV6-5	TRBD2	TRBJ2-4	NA	TGTGCCAGCACTAGACTAGCGGGGGCCAAAAACATTCAGTACTTC	CASTRLAGAKNIQYF
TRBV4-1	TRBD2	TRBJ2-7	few	TGCGCCAGCAGCCCCCTGACTAGCGGGAGGGACTACTACGAGCAGTACTTC	CASSPLTSGRDYYEQYF
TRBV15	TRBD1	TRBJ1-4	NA	TGTGCCACGCTACCCGGAAGTTTTGACAGGGCTGGGGAAAAACTGTTTTTT	CATLPGSFDRAGEKLFF
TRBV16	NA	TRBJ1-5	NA	TGTGCCAGCACTACTGGGGGCGAGCCCCAGCATTTT	CASTTGGEPQHF
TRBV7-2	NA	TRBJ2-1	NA	TGTGCCAGCAGCGAGGACTGGGCGGTCGGTGAGCAGTTCTTC	CASSEDWAVGEQFF
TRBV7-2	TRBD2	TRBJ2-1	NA	TGTGCCAGCAGCAGAGCGGGGGGTGAGCAGTTCTTC	CASSRAGGEQFF
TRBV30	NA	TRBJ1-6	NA	TGTGCCTGGAGTGTGTTTTCGGGGAGCTCCTATAATTCACCCCTCCACTTT	CAWSVFSGSSYNSPLHF
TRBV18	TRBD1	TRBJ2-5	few	TGTGCCAGCTCACCGGGACAGCAAGAGACCCAGTACTTC	CASSPGQQETQYF